A selection of T cell receptor beta chains follows, all from one sample in a study of T cell responses to AZD1222 COVID-19 vaccine. The protocol was immunoSEQ multiplex PCR, while the TCRdb copy is restricted to in-frame clones and leaves out a portion. The sample has about 200,000 clones, 85% to 95% seen once. The sample here was peripheral blood, taken 28 days after the second dose of the MenACWY control vaccine. Receptors were obtained from an adult who received the MenACWY meningococcal vaccine as a control. CDR3s include the opening cysteine and the closing phenylalanine or tryptophan. The D gene is left open where the match is weak. Size is stated for part of the rows, as once, few or many counts, or as a class when the clone is expanded.

DNA	CDR3	D	size	V	J
TGTGCCAGCAGTTTCCGCCCAGATACGCAGTATTTT	CASSFRPDTQYF	-	-	TRBV27	TRBJ2-3
TGTGCCAGCAGATATCCAAACCGGAGGGGGCGCTCCTACAATGAGCAGTTCTTC	CASRYPNRRGRSYNEQFF	-	-	TRBV7-9	TRBJ2-1
TGTGCCAGCTCATTTCGACAGGGGTCGGACACTGAAGCTTTCTTT	CASSFRQGSDTEAFF	TRBD1	-	TRBV18	TRBJ1-1
TGTGCCAGCAGCCTACCTCGGCGCCCCCTCCACTTT	CASSLPRRPLHF	-	-	TRBV3-1/TRBV3-2	TRBJ1-6
TGTGCCAGCAGCTCAACGGACGGGAACACTGAAGCTTTCTTT	CASSSTDGNTEAFF	-	-	TRBV7-6	TRBJ1-1
TGCGCCAGCAGTCCTGGACAGGGCTGGAACGAGCAGTACTTC	CASSPGQGWNEQYF	TRBD1	once	TRBV27	TRBJ2-7
TGTGCCAGCAGCTTAGTTTCTGGATCTGGAAACACCATATATTTT	CASSLVSGSGNTIYF	-	-	TRBV7-2	TRBJ1-3
TGCGCCAGCAGTGTTTTGGGGAGTCAAGAGACCCAGTACTTC	CASSVLGSQETQYF	-	-	TRBV10-2	TRBJ2-5
TGTGCCAGCAGCCAAGATGGGACTAGCGGGATGGCAGAGACCCAGTACTTC	CASSQDGTSGMAETQYF	TRBD2	-	TRBV3-1/TRBV3-2	TRBJ2-5
TGTGCCACCAGCAGAATACCGGGACAGGGGGCTTTAAGGGGAACTGAAGCTTTCTTT	CATSRIPGQGALRGTEAFF	TRBD1	-	TRBV15	TRBJ1-1
TGCAGCGTTGATATCACAGGGGGGGAGGAGACCCAGTACTTC	CSVDITGGEETQYF	-	-	TRBV29-1	TRBJ2-5
TGTGCCAGCAGCCAAGCACGGAGAGAGTATTCACCCCTCCACTTT	CASSQARREYSPLHF	-	-	TRBV3-1/TRBV3-2	TRBJ1-6
TGTGCCAGCAGCTTATCGAGGGGGGCCGGGGAGCTGTTTTTT	CASSLSRGAGELFF	-	once	TRBV11-3	TRBJ2-2
TGTGCCAGCTCCCAGGGGGCGTTAAACTATGGCTACACCTTC	CASSQGALNYGYTF	TRBD1	-	TRBV2	TRBJ1-2
TGTGCCAGCAGCCCCGTCAGGGGGATCTATGGCTACACCTTC	CASSPVRGIYGYTF	TRBD1	-	TRBV7-9	TRBJ1-2
TGTGCCAGCACTCAGGGGGCGGTCACTGAAGCTTTCTTT	CASTQGAVTEAFF	TRBD1	-	TRBV28	TRBJ1-1
TGTGCCAGCAGCTTAGTCGAAGGGAGTAATACCGGGGAGCTGTTTTTT	CASSLVEGSNTGELFF	-	-	TRBV13	TRBJ2-2
TGTGCCAGCAGCCAACACTTAGGTCGGACTTTTTTGACGTACTTC	CASSQHLGRTFLTYF	-	-	TRBV14	TRBJ2-7
TGTGCCAGCAGCCCCCTATGGGCGTCAACTAATGAAAAACTGTTTTTT	CASSPLWASTNEKLFF	-	few	TRBV7-9	TRBJ1-4
TGTGCCTGGAGCTCAGGGGTGGTGTCCTACGAGCAGTACTTC	CAWSSGVVSYEQYF	-	-	TRBV30	TRBJ2-7
TGTGCCATCGGAGGGGGTAGCGGCACCTACAATGAGCAGTTCTTC	CAIGGGSGTYNEQFF	-	once	TRBV10-3	TRBJ2-1
TGTGCTAGTGCCTGGGGCACCGGTCCGTCTGAAAAACTGTTTTTT	CASAWGTGPSEKLFF	-	few	TRBV12-5	TRBJ1-4
TGCAGCGATTTGACTAGCGGGAACACCGTGGGGTTCTTC	CSDLTSGNTVGFF	TRBD2	-	TRBV29-1	TRBJ2-1
TGCGCCAGCAGTGAGGGTTACGAGCAGTACTTC	CASSEGYEQYF	-	-	TRBV10-1	TRBJ2-7
TGTGCCAGTAAAGACTACTGGGAGACCCAGTACTTC	CASKDYWETQYF	-	-	TRBV19	TRBJ2-5
TGTGCCAGCAGTTTAGGGGTCAGGGGGGCTCAAAACACTGAAGCTTTCTTT	CASSLGVRGAQNTEAFF	TRBD1	-	TRBV28	TRBJ1-1
TGCAGCGCCCAGGGGGATGGCTACACCTTC	CSAQGDGYTF	TRBD1	-	TRBV29-1	TRBJ1-2
TGTGCCAGCAGCGTGGGGACTGAAGCTTTCTTT	CASSVGTEAFF	-	-	TRBV2	TRBJ1-1